The clone carrying this T cell receptor (beta chain) was counted a few times. Germline-derived CDR1 and CDR2 are LNHNV and YYDKDF (reference sequence). This CDR3 is 17 amino acids long. Trimming removed 0 bases at V and 5 bases at J, with 17 bases between. The source of the sample is a study of blood T cell repertoires in COVID-19. Data came from immunoSEQ multiplex PCR; TCRdb stores just in-frame clones and leaves some out. Of more than 85,000 clones in the sample, about 75% were seen once. This sequence originates from a woman of 80 years or more with active or convalescent COVID-19. The chain uses TRBV15 and TRBJ1-5, with a tentative D call TRBD1 (5 bases). The sequencing input was peripheral blood. The CDR3 sequence: CATSRDRGGNSDQPQHF. The CDR3 DNA is TGTGCCACCAGCAGAGATCGTGGGGGGAATAGTGATCAGCCCCAGCATTTT.